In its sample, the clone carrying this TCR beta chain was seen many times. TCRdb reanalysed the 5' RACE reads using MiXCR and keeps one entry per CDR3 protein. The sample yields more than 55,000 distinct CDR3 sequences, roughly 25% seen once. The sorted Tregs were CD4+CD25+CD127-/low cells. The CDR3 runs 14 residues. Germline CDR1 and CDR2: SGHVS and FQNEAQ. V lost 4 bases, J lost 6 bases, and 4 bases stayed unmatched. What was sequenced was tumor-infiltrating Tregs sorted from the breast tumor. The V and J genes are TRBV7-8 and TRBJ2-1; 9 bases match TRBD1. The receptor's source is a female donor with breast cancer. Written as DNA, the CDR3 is TGTGCCAGCAGCTCCCGGGACAGGGCCAATGAGCAGTTCTTC. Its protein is CASSSRDRANEQFF.